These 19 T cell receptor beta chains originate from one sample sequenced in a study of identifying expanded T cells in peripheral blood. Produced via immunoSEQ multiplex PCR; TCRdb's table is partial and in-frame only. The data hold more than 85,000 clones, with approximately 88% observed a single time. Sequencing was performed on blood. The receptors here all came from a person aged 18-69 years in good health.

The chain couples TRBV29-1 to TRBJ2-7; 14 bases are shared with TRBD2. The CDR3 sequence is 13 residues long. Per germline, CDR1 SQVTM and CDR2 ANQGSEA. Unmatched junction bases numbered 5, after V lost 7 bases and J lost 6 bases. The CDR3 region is CSAGTSGSSEQYF. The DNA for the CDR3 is TGCAGCGCTGGGACTAGCGGGAGTAGCGAGCAGTACTTC.

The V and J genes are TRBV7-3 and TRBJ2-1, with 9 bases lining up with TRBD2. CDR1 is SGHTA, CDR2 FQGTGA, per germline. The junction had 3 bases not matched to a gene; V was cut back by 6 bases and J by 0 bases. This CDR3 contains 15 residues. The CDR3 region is CASSRSGSSYNEQFF. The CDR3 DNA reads TGTGCCAGCAGTCGTAGCGGGAGCTCCTACAATGAGCAGTTCTTC. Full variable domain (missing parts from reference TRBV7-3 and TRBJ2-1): GAGVSQTPSNKVTEKGKYVELRCDPISGHTALYWYRQSLGQGPEFLIYFQGTGAADDSGLPNDRFFAVRPEGSVSTLKIQRTERGDSAVYLCASSRSGSSYNEQFFGPGTRLTVL.

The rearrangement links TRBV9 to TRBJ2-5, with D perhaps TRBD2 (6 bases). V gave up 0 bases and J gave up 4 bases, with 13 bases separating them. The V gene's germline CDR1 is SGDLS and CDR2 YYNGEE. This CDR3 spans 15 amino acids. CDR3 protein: CASSVAEGSRETQYF. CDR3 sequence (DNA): TGTGCCAGCAGCGTAGCGGAGGGTTCGCGAGAGACCCAGTACTTC.

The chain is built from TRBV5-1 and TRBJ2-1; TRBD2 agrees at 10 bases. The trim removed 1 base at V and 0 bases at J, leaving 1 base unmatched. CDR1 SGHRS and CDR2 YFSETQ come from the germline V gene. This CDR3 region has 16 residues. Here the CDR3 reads CASSLTSGVSYNEQFF. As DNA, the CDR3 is TGCGCCAGCAGCTTGACTAGCGGGGTCTCCTACAATGAGCAGTTCTTC.

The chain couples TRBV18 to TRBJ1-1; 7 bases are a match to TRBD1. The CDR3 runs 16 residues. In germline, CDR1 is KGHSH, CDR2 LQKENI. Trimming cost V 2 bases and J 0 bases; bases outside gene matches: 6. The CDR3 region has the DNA TGTGCCAGCTCACCAAGCCCGGACAGGATGAACACTGAAGCTTTCTTT. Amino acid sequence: CASSPSPDRMNTEAFF.

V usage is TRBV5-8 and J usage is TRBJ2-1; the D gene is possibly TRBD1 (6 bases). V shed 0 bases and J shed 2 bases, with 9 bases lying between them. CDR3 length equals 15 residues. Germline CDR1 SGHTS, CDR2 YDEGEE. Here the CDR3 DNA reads TGTGCCAGCAGCTTGGGGCAGGGGACCTACAATGAGCAGTTCTTC. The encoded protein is CASSLGQGTYNEQFF.

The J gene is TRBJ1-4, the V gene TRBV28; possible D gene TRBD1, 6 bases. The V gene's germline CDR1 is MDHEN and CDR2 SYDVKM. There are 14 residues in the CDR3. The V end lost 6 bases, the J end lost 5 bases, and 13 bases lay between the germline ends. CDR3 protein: CASRLGQQNEKLFF. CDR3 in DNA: TGTGCCAGCAGATTAGGACAGCAAAATGAAAAACTGTTTTTT.

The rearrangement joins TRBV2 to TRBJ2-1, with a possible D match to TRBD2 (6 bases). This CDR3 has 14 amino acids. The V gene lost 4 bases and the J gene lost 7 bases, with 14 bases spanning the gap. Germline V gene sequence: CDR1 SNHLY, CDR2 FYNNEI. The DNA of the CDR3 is TGTGCCAGCAGTGGGAGGGAAGGCGGGAATGAGCAGTTCTTC. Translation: CASSGREGGNEQFF.

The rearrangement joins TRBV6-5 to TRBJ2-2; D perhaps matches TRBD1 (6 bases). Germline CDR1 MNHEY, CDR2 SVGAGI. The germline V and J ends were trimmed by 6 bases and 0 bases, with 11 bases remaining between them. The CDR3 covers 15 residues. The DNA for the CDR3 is TGTGCCAGCAGCCCCGGACAGCCGAACACCGGGGAGCTGTTTTTT. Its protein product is CASSPGQPNTGELFF.

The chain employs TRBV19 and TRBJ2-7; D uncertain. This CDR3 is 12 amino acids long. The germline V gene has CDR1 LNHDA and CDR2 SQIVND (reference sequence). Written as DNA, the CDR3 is TGTATTGTCCAGAAAATAACAGCAACTCAGTACTTC. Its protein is CIVQKITATQYF.

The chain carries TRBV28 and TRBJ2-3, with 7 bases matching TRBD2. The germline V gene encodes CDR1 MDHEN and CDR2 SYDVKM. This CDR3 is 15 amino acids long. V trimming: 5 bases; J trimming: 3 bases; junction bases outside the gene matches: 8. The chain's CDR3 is CASSRLAVETDTQYF. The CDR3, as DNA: TGTGCCAGCAGTCGACTAGCAGTTGAGACAGATACGCAGTATTTT.

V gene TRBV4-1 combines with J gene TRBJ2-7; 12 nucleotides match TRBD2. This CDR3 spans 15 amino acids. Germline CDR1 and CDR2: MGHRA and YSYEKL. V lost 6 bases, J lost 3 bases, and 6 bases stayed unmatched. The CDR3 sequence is CASRPGTSGFYEQYF. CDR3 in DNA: TGCGCCAGCAGGCCCGGGACTAGCGGGTTCTACGAGCAGTACTTC.

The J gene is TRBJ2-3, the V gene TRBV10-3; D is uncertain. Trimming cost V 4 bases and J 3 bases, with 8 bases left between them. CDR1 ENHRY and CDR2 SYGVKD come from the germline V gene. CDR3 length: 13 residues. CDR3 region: CAISGDGTDTQYF. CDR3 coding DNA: TGTGCCATCAGTGGAGATGGAACAGATACGCAGTATTTT.

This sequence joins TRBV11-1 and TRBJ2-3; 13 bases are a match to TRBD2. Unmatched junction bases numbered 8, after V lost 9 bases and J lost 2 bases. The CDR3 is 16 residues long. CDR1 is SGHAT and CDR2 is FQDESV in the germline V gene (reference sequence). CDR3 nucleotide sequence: TGTGCCAGTAGACTAGCGGGAGGTTGGGACACAGATACGCAGTATTTT. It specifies CASRLAGGWDTDTQYF.

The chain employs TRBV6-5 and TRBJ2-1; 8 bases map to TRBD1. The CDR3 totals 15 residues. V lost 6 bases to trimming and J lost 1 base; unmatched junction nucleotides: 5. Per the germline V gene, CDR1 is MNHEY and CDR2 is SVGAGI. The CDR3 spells CASRTGTGSYNEQFF. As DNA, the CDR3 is TGTGCCAGCAGAACCGGGACAGGATCCTACAATGAGCAGTTCTTC.

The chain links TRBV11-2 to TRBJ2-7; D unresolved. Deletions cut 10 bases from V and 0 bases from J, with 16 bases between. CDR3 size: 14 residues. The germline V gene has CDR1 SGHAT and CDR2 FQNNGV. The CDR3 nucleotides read TGTGCCACCAAAGTAGACCAAAGCTCCTACGAGCAGTACTTC. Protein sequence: CATKVDQSSYEQYF.

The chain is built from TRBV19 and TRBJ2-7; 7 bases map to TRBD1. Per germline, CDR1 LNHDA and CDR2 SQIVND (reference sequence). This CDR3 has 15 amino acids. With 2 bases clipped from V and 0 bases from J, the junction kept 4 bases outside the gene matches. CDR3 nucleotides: TGTGCCAGTAGTATATCAGGGGGAAACTCCTACGAGCAGTACTTC. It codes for CASSISGGNSYEQYF.

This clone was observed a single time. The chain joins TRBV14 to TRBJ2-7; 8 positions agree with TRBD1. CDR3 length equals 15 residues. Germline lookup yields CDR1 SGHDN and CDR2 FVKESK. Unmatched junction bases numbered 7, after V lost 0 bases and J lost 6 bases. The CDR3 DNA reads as TGTGCCAGCAGCCAAGACCTCAGGGGGCGCCTCGAGCAGTACTTC. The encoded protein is CASSQDLRGRLEQYF. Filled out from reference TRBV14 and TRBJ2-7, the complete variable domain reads EAGVTQFPSHSVIEKGQTVTLRCDPISGHDNLYWYRRVMGKEIKFLLHFVKESKQDESGMPNNRFLAERTGGTYSTLKVQPAELEDSGVYFCASSQDLRGRLEQYFGPGTRLTVT.

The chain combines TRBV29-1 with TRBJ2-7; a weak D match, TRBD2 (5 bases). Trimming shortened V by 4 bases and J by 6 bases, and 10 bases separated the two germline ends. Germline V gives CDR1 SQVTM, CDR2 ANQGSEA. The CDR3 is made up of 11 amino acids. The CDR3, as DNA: TGCAGCGTTGCTAGCCCGGGCGAGCAGTACTTC. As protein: CSVASPGEQYF.